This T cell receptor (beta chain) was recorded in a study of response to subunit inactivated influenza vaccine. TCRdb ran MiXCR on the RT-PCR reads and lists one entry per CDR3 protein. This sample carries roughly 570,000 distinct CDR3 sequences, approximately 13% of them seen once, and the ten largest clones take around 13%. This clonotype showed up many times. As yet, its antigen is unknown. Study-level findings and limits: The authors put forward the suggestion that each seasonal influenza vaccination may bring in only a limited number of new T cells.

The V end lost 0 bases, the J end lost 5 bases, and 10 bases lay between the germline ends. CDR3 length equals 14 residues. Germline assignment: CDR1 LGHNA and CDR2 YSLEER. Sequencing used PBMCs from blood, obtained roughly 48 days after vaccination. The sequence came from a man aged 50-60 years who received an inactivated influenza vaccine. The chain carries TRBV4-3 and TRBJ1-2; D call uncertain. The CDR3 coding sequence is TGCGCCAGCAGCCAAGATATGGGAAGTTATGGCTACACCTTC. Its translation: CASSQDMGSYGYTF.